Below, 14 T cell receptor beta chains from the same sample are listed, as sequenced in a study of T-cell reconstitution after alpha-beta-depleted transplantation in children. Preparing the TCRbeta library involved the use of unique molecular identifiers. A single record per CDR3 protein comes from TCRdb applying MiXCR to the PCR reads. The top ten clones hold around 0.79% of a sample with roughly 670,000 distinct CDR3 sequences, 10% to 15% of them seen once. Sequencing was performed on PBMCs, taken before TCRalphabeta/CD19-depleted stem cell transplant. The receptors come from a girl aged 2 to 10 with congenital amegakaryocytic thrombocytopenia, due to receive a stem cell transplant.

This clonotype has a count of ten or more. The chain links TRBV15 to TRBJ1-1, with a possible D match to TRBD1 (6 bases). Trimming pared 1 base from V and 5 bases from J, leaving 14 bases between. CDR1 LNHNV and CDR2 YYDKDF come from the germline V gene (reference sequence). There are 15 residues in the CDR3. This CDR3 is CATSRVLQGSTEAFF. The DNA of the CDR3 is TGTGCCACCAGCAGAGTCTTACAGGGATCGACTGAAGCTTTCTTT.

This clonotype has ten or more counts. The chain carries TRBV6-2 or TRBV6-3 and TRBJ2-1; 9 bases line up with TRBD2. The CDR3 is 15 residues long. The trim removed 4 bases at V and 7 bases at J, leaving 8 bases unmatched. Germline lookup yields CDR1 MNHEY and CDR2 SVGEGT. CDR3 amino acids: CASSSTLAGPNEQFF. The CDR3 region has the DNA TGTGCCAGCAGTTCCACCCTAGCGGGGCCTAATGAGCAGTTCTTC.

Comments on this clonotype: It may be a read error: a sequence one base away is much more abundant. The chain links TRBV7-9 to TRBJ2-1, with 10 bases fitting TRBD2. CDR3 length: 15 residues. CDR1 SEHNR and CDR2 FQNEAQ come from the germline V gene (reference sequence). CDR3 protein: CVSSPLAGVYNEQFF. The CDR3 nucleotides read TGTGTCAGCAGCCCTCTAGCGGGAGTTTACAATGAGCAGTTCTTC.

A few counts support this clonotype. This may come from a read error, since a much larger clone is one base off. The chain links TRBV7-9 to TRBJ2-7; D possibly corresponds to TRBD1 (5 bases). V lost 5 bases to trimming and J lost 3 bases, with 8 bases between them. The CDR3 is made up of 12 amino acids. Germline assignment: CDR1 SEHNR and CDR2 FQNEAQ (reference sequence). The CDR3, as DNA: TGTGCCAGCAGCCAGACAGTCTACGAGCAGTACTTC. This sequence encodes CASSQTVYEQYF. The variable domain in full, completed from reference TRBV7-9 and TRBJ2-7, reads DTGVSQNPRHKITKRGQNVTFRCDPISEHNRLYWYRQTLGQGPEFLTYFQNEAQLEKSRLLSDRFSAERPKGSFSTLEIQRTEQGDSAMYLCASSQTVYEQYFGPGTRLTVT.

The CDR3 sequence is CSARDKGEGSYNSPLHF. Written as DNA, the CDR3 is TGCAGTGCTAGAGATAAAGGGGAGGGTTCGTATAATTCACCCCTCCACTTT. The rearrangement joins TRBV20-1 to TRBJ1-6; tentative D call: TRBD1 (5 bases). The CDR3 runs to 17 residues. Between the trimmed V and J ends, which lost 0 bases and 4 bases, there was a span of 16 bases. Germline CDR1 and CDR2: DFQATT and SNEGSKA (reference sequence).

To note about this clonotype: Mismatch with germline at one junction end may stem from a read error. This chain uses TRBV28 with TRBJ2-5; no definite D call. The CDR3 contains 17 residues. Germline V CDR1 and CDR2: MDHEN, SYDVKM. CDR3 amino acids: CTSSFRLRTELKETQYF. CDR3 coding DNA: TGTACCAGCAGTTTTAGATTGAGAACAGAACTGAAAGAGACCCAGTACTTC.

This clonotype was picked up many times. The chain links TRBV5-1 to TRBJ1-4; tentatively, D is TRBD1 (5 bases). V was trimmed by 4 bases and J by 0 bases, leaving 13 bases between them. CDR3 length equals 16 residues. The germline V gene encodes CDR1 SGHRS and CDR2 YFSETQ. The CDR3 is CASSPGVLATNEKLFF. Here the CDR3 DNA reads TGCGCCAGCAGCCCGGGGGTCCTCGCAACTAATGAAAAACTGTTTTTT.

The CDR3 bases are TGTGCCAGCACCCTGGGCAGGTATGAGCAGTTCTTC. Translation gives CASTLGRYEQFF. The chain has TRBV7-8 and TRBJ2-1; D is ambiguous. Trimming removed 7 bases from V and 8 bases from J, with 12 bases in between. Germline CDR1 is SGHVS and CDR2 is FQNEAQ. This CDR3 spans 12 amino acids.

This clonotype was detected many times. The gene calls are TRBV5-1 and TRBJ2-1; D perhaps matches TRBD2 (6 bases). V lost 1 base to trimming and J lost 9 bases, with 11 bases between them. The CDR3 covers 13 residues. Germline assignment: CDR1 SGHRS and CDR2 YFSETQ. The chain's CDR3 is CASSLSPSAEQFF. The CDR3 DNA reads TGCGCCAGCAGCTTGTCGCCTAGCGCTGAGCAGTTCTTC.

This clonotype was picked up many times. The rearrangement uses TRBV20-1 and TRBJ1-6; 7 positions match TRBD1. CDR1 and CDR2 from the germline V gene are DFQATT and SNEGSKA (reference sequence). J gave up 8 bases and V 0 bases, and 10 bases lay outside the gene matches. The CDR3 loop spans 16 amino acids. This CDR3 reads CSARDSRQGLDSPLHF. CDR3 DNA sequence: TGCAGTGCTAGAGATAGCCGACAGGGTTTGGATTCACCCCTCCACTTT.

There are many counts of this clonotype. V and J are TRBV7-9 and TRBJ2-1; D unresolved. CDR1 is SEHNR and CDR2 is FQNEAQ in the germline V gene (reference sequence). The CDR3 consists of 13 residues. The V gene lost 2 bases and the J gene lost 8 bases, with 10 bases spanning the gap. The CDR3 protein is CASSLFQSDEQFF. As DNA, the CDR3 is TGTGCCAGCAGCTTATTTCAGTCCGATGAGCAGTTCTTC.

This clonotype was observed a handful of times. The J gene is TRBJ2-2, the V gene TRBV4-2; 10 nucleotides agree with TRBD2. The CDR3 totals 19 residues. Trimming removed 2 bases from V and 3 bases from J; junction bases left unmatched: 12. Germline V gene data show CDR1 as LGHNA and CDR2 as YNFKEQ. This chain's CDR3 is CASSQTFLGTSDYTGELFF. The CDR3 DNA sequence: TGTGCCAGCAGCCAAACCTTCCTGGGGACTAGCGATTACACCGGGGAGCTGTTTTTT.

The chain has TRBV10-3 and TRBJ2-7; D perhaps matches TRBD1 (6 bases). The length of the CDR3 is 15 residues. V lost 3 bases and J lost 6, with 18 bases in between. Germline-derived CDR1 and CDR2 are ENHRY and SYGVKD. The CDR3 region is CAISDPGTRGSEQYF. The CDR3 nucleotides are TGTGCCATCAGTGACCCCGGGACCAGGGGTTCCGAGCAGTACTTC.

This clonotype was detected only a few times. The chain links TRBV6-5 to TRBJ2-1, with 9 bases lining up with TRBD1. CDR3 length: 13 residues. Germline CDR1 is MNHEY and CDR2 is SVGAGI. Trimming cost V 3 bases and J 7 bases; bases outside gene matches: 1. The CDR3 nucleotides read TGTGCCAGCAGTTATGGGACAGGGAATGAGCAGTTCTTC. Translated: CASSYGTGNEQFF.